This TCR beta chain was captured in a study of Ad26.COV2.S vaccination and SARS-CoV-2 variants. The wider study: Each vaccinee took Ad26.COV2.S intramuscularly, once or twice 56 days apart.

The sample's treatment: 15 to 20 received Ad26.COV2.S at low or high dose, single or two shots; 5 received placebo; per-sample allocation not given. It was on day 63 after the first vaccine or placebo injection that samples were taken. CDR3 length: 19 residues. The germline CDR1 and CDR2 sequences are LGHNA and YNFKEQ. Trimming stripped 0 bases from V and 1 base from J, with 21 bases between. TCRdb's copy holds only in-frame clones and misses some; the assay was immunoSEQ multiplex PCR. The table shows about 390,000 clones, with approximately 90% occurring only once. This clonotype was obtained from a person aged 18-65 years who received the Ad26.COV2.S COVID-19 vaccine or a placebo. V and J are TRBV4-2 and TRBJ1-2, with a tentative D call TRBD1 (5 bases). The sequencing here drew on peripheral blood, taken in a trial of Ad26.COV2.S vaccine versus placebo. CDR3 bases: TGTGCCAGCAGCCAAGATCTGGGGCTGCGAGAAGGGGTTAACTATGGCTACACCTTC. This encodes CASSQDLGLREGVNYGYTF.